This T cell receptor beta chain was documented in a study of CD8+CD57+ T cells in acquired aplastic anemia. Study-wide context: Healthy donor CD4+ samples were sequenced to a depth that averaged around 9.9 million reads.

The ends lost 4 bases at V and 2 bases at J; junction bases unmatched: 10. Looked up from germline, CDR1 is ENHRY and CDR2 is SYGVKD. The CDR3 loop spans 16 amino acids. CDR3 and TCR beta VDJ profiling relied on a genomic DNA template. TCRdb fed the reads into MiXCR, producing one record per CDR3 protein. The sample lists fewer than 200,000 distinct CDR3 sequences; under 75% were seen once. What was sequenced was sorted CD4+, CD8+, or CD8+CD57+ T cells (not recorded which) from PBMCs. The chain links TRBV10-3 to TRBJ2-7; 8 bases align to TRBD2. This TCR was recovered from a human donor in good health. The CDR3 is CAISGAGGGLPYEQYF. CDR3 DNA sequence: TGTGCCATCAGTGGGGCGGGGGGCGGGTTGCCCTACGAGCAGTACTTC.